This T cell receptor beta chain was obtained from a study of cytomegalovirus exposure and HLA in healthy donors. Germline V gives CDR1 MNHNS, CDR2 SASEGT. V shed 6 bases and J shed 1 base, with 13 bases lying between them. The CDR3 is 15 residues long. The assay was immunoSEQ multiplex PCR, and TCRdb's table has in-frame clones only and misses some. The data contain about 260,000 clones, 90% of them seen just once; the ten biggest clones take up approximately 3.1%. The chain joins TRBV6-1 to TRBJ2-1; D remains unclear. This TCR was sampled from a woman aged 25 to 45 in good health and CMV-seronegative. Sample: PBMCs. The CDR3 nucleotides read TGTGCCAGCAGATTACAGTCCCTTTCCTACAATGAGCAGTTCTTC. Its translation: CASRLQSLSYNEQFF.